Below are 3 T cell receptor beta chains sequenced from a single sample in a study of T cells after yellow fever vaccination. From the 5' RACE reads, TCRdb called clonotypes with MiXCR, one entry per CDR3 protein. Of a few hundred thousand distinct CDR3 sequences in the sample, roughly 7.5% are singletons; the top ten hold about 16%. The sample in question was PBMCs, obtained roughly seven weeks after the first yellow fever vaccination. The receptor set was obtained from a man between 18 and 35 years old who received the YFV17D yellow fever vaccine.

This clonotype was counted only a few times. The gene calls are TRBV20-1 and TRBJ2-5, with a weak D call TRBD2 (7 bases). CDR1 is DFQATT, CDR2 SNEGSKA, per germline (reference sequence). This CDR3 has 14 amino acids. The V end was cut by 3 bases, the J end by 5 bases, with 16 bases between. The CDR3 DNA reads TGCAGTGCTAGTAACGGGGGGCCGGGGGAGACCCAGTACTTC. Translated, it gives CSASNGGPGETQYF.

The chain has TRBV7-2 and TRBJ1-2; D is unclear. CDR1 and CDR2 from the germline V gene are SGHTA and FQGNSA. The V end lost 1 base, the J end lost 3 bases, and 12 bases lay between the germline ends. The CDR3 sequence is 15 residues long. CDR3 in DNA: TGTGCCAGCAGCTTAGGCAGTGAAGCTCACTATGGCTACACCTTC. Translated: CASSLGSEAHYGYTF.

This clonotype was seen only a few times. The chain employs TRBV29-1 and TRBJ1-1, with 7 bases matching TRBD1. From germline, CDR1 is SQVTM and CDR2 ANQGSEA. The CDR3 is 14 residues long. V lost 3 bases and J lost 6; bases outside the gene matches: 10. CDR3 sequence reads: CSVDNSGTVSEAFF. The CDR3, as DNA: TGCAGCGTTGATAACTCAGGGACAGTTTCTGAAGCTTTCTTT.